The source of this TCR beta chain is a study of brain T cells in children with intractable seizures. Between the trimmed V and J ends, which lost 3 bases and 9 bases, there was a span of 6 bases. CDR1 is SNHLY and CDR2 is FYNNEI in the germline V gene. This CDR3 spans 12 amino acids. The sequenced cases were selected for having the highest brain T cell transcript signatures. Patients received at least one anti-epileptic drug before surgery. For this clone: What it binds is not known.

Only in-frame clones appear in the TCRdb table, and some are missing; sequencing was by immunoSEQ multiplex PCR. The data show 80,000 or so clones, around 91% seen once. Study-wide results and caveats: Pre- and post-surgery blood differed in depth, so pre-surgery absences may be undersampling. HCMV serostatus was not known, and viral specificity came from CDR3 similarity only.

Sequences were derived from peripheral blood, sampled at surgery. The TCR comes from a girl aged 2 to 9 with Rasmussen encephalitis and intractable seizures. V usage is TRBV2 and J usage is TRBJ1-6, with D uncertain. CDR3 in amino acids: CASSDSGSPLHF. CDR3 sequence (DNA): TGTGCCAGCAGTGATTCAGGTTCACCCCTCCACTTT.